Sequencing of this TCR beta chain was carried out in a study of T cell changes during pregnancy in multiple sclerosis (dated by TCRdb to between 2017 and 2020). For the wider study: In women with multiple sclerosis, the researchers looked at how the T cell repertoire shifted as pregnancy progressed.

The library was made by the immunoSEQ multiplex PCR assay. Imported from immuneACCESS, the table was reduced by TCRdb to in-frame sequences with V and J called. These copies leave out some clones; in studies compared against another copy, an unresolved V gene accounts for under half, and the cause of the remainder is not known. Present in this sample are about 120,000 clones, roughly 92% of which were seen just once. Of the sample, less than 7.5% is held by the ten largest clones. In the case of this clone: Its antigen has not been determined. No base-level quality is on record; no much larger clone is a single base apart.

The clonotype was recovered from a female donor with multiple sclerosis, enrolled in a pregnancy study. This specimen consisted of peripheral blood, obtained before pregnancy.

This receptor carries the CDR3 CASSIEGGRADTQYF. Here is the DNA: TGTGCCAGTAGTATAGAGGGGGGGAGGGCAGATACGCAGTATTTT. The chain is assembled from TRBV19 and TRBJ2-3, with TRBD2 identical over 7 junction bases. CDR1 and CDR2 are drawn from the germline V gene (reference sequence): LNHDA, SQIVND. Germline trimming amounts to 0 bases on V and 4 bases on J, with 4 as the count of junction bases outside the gene matches. From the cysteine up to the phenylalanine, the CDR3 has a length of 15 residues. Kept here is only the CDR3 DNA, which spans 45 bases and is read in frame from base 1.